This T cell receptor beta chain derives from a study of blood T cell repertoires in COVID-19. V was cut by 2 bases and J by 2 bases, with 12 bases left in between. The germline V gene has CDR1 MNHEY and CDR2 SMNVEV (reference sequence). This CDR3 comprises 15 residues. Sequencing was performed with immunoSEQ multiplex PCR; in TCRdb, only in-frame clones are kept and a portion is missing. The data hold roughly 220,000 clones, with roughly 89% observed a single time. The TCR was taken from a man aged 25-45 years who had recovered from COVID-19. The sample was peripheral blood. The chain employs TRBV27 and TRBJ1-2; a weak D match, TRBD1 (6 bases). CDR3 loop: CASSLIRGTNYGYTF. CDR3 bases: TGTGCCAGCAGTTTAATCAGGGGAACCAACTATGGCTACACCTTC.